These T cell receptor beta chains were read from a single sample in a study of T cell repertoires in cytomegalovirus infection. TCRdb itself ran the reads through MiXCR, one entry per CDR3 protein. This table holds about 310,000 distinct CDR3 sequences, roughly a sixth found once. The specimen sequenced was PBMCs. The source of these receptors is a human donor in good health (CMV status not recorded). Some clones in this sample may be carry-over from other donors' samples. Each CDR3 is given with its conserved first and last residue. The order of the fields is V gene, clone size, D gene, J gene, CDR3 protein, CDR3 DNA. The D gene is left open where the match is weak. Only part of the rows carry a size: once, few, many, or a class if the clone is expanded.

v_gene: TRBV28; abundance: -; d_gene: TRBD1; j_gene: TRBJ1-2; CDR3aa: CASRSQSGQGARGYTF; CDR3nt: TGTGCCAGCAGGAGCCAATCGGGACAGGGGGCTCGCGGCTACACCTTC
v_gene: TRBV5-4; abundance: many; d_gene: TRBD1; j_gene: TRBJ2-1; CDR3aa: CASSGLDRVYNEQFF; CDR3nt: TGTGCCAGCAGCGGACTGGACAGGGTGTACAATGAGCAGTTCTTC
v_gene: TRBV6-2/TRBV6-3; abundance: -; d_gene: TRBD2; j_gene: TRBJ2-7; CDR3aa: CASSTPTSGVDEQYF; CDR3nt: TGTGCCAGCAGTACCCCTACTAGCGGGGTAGACGAGCAGTACTTC
v_gene: TRBV20-1; abundance: -; d_gene: -; j_gene: TRBJ1-5; CDR3aa: CSVIEGLNQPQHF; CDR3nt: TGCAGTGTCATCGAAGGACTCAATCAGCCCCAGCATTTT
v_gene: TRBV2; abundance: -; d_gene: TRBD1; j_gene: TRBJ1-5; CDR3aa: CASSRDSRNQPQHF; CDR3nt: TGTGCCAGCAGTAGGGACAGTCGCAATCAGCCCCAGCATTTT
v_gene: TRBV12-3/TRBV12-4; abundance: many; d_gene: TRBD1; j_gene: TRBJ2-7; CDR3aa: CASSPFGQVPYEQYF; CDR3nt: TGTGCCAGCAGTCCATTCGGACAGGTTCCCTACGAGCAGTACTTC
v_gene: TRBV14; abundance: few; d_gene: -; j_gene: TRBJ2-5; CDR3aa: CASSPGLRNSKGFQETQYF; CDR3nt: TGTGCCAGCAGCCCCGGTTTGAGGAACAGCAAAGGTTTCCAAGAGACCCAGTACTTC
v_gene: TRBV28; abundance: -; d_gene: TRBD1; j_gene: TRBJ1-1; CDR3aa: CASSFGTGGRSAEAFF; CDR3nt: TGTGCCAGCAGTTTTGGGACAGGGGGCCGGAGCGCTGAAGCTTTCTTT
v_gene: TRBV20-1; abundance: -; d_gene: TRBD1; j_gene: TRBJ1-1; CDR3aa: CSARTGYTEAFF; CDR3nt: TGCAGTGCAAGGACAGGGTACACTGAAGCTTTCTTT
v_gene: TRBV7-2; abundance: many; d_gene: -; j_gene: TRBJ1-4; CDR3aa: CASSLGGTREQLFF; CDR3nt: TGTGCCAGCAGTTTAGGAGGTACCAGGGAACAGCTGTTTTTT
v_gene: TRBV11-2; abundance: -; d_gene: -; j_gene: TRBJ2-1; CDR3aa: CASSLDEGPEQFF; CDR3nt: TGTGCCAGCAGCTTAGATGAGGGACCAGAGCAGTTCTTC
v_gene: TRBV12-3/TRBV12-4; abundance: -; d_gene: TRBD1; j_gene: TRBJ2-7; CDR3aa: CASSSQVAGTGTEQYF; CDR3nt: TGTGCCAGCAGTTCGCAGGTTGCCGGGACAGGGACCGAGCAGTACTTC
v_gene: TRBV6-1; abundance: many; d_gene: TRBD2; j_gene: TRBJ2-5; CDR3aa: CASSEAIAGGETQYF; CDR3nt: TGTGCCAGCAGTGAAGCTATAGCGGGGGGAGAGACCCAGTACTTC
v_gene: TRBV6-1; abundance: -; d_gene: -; j_gene: TRBJ2-2; CDR3aa: CASSRGSNSNTGELFF; CDR3nt: TGTGCCAGCTCCAGGGGCAGCAACTCGAACACCGGGGAGCTGTTTTTT
v_gene: TRBV7-6; abundance: many; d_gene: -; j_gene: TRBJ2-7; CDR3aa: CASTPGAGAYEQYF; CDR3nt: TGTGCCAGCACCCCGGGGGCCGGGGCCTACGAGCAGTACTTC
v_gene: TRBV14; abundance: few; d_gene: -; j_gene: TRBJ2-2; CDR3aa: CASSRGATGELFF; CDR3nt: TGTGCCAGCAGCCGCGGGGCCACCGGGGAGCTGTTTTTT
v_gene: TRBV7-6; abundance: few; d_gene: -; j_gene: TRBJ1-6; CDR3aa: CASSLTDSSSYNSPLHF; CDR3nt: TGTGCCAGCAGCTTAACCGACTCGAGCTCCTATAATTCACCCCTCCACTTT
v_gene: TRBV12-3/TRBV12-4; abundance: many; d_gene: -; j_gene: TRBJ1-3; CDR3aa: CASSVGNTIYF; CDR3nt: TGTGCCAGCAGTGTTGGAAACACCATATATTTT
v_gene: TRBV29-1; abundance: -; d_gene: -; j_gene: TRBJ1-2; CDR3aa: CSVGQNRDSYGYTF; CDR3nt: TGCAGCGTTGGCCAAAACAGGGATAGCTATGGCTACACCTTC
v_gene: TRBV28; abundance: once; d_gene: TRBD1; j_gene: TRBJ2-7; CDR3aa: CASSFRDRGREQYF; CDR3nt: TGTGCCAGCAGTTTCCGGGACAGGGGTCGCGAGCAGTACTTC
v_gene: TRBV7-2; abundance: many; d_gene: TRBD1; j_gene: TRBJ2-7; CDR3aa: CASSFDRVYEQYF; CDR3nt: TGTGCCAGCAGTTTTGACAGGGTGTACGAGCAGTACTTC
v_gene: TRBV7-2; abundance: many; d_gene: TRBD1; j_gene: TRBJ2-7; CDR3aa: CASSLLGQGARYEQYF; CDR3nt: TGTGCCAGCAGCTTACTTGGACAGGGGGCGCGATACGAGCAGTACTTC
v_gene: TRBV6-2/TRBV6-3; abundance: few; d_gene: TRBD2; j_gene: TRBJ2-1; CDR3aa: CASSRGLAGGRRNEQFF; CDR3nt: TGTGCCAGCAGCCGGGGACTAGCGGGGGGCCGTCGGAATGAGCAGTTCTTC
v_gene: TRBV7-8; abundance: many; d_gene: -; j_gene: TRBJ1-3; CDR3aa: CASSLGEGGYGNTIYF; CDR3nt: TGTGCCAGCAGCTTAGGGGAGGGCGGGTACGGAAACACCATATATTTT
v_gene: TRBV6-6; abundance: few; d_gene: -; j_gene: TRBJ1-4; CDR3aa: CASSYSGGIDSNEKLFF; CDR3nt: TGTGCCAGCAGTTACTCTGGGGGCATAGATTCTAATGAAAAACTGTTTTTT
v_gene: TRBV5-1; abundance: many; d_gene: -; j_gene: TRBJ2-2; CDR3aa: CASSLSQGNTNTGELFF; CDR3nt: TGCGCCAGCAGCTTGAGTCAGGGGAATACGAACACCGGGGAGCTGTTTTTT
v_gene: TRBV7-8; abundance: many; d_gene: TRBD1; j_gene: TRBJ2-1; CDR3aa: CASSPRRDRVYNEQFF; CDR3nt: TGTGCCAGCAGCCCCCGCCGGGACAGGGTCTACAATGAGCAGTTCTTC
v_gene: TRBV20-1; abundance: -; d_gene: TRBD1; j_gene: TRBJ2-5; CDR3aa: CSAPPWDRGPEETQYF; CDR3nt: TGCAGTGCTCCACCCTGGGACAGGGGGCCGGAAGAGACCCAGTACTTC
v_gene: TRBV27; abundance: few; d_gene: -; j_gene: TRBJ1-5; CDR3aa: CASSYRDSNQPQHF; CDR3nt: TGTGCCAGCAGCTACAGGGATAGCAATCAGCCCCAGCATTTT
v_gene: TRBV2; abundance: many; d_gene: -; j_gene: TRBJ2-2; CDR3aa: CASSEGPLAGGELFF; CDR3nt: TGTGCCAGCAGTGAAGGTCCCCTGGCTGGCGGGGAGCTGTTTTTT
v_gene: TRBV9; abundance: -; d_gene: TRBD1; j_gene: TRBJ2-1; CDR3aa: CASDETGYNEQFF; CDR3nt: TGTGCCAGCGACGAGACAGGGTACAATGAGCAGTTCTTC
v_gene: TRBV7-3; abundance: few; d_gene: -; j_gene: TRBJ2-7; CDR3aa: CASSFGGAGLGEQYF; CDR3nt: TGTGCCAGCAGCTTCGGGGGCGCGGGTTTAGGGGAGCAGTACTTC
v_gene: TRBV7-6; abundance: -; d_gene: -; j_gene: TRBJ1-6; CDR3aa: CASSLDSLQNYNSPLHF; CDR3nt: TGTGCCAGCAGCTTAGATAGTTTGCAAAACTATAATTCACCCCTCCACTTT
v_gene: TRBV20-1; abundance: -; d_gene: -; j_gene: TRBJ2-7; CDR3aa: CSAAQPAGGGYEQYF; CDR3nt: TGCAGTGCTGCACAGCCGGCAGGAGGAGGCTACGAGCAGTACTTC
v_gene: TRBV12-3/TRBV12-4; abundance: few; d_gene: TRBD1; j_gene: TRBJ2-7; CDR3aa: CASSRGTGGSGEQYF; CDR3nt: TGTGCCAGCAGCCGAGGGACAGGGGGCTCTGGCGAGCAGTACTTC
v_gene: TRBV5-4; abundance: few; d_gene: -; j_gene: TRBJ2-3; CDR3aa: CASMTGPAGTDTQYF; CDR3nt: TGTGCCAGCATGACCGGCCCGGCGGGGACAGATACGCAGTATTTT
v_gene: TRBV7-9; abundance: many; d_gene: -; j_gene: TRBJ1-2; CDR3aa: CASSSGLRNYGYTF; CDR3nt: TGTGCCAGCAGCTCGGGACTTCGGAACTATGGCTACACCTTC
v_gene: TRBV6-6; abundance: few; d_gene: TRBD1; j_gene: TRBJ2-5; CDR3aa: CASSPGGESWETQYF; CDR3nt: TGTGCCAGCAGTCCAGGGGGCGAGTCCTGGGAGACCCAGTACTTC
v_gene: TRBV6-6; abundance: -; d_gene: -; j_gene: TRBJ2-3; CDR3aa: CASSHFGPTDTQYF; CDR3nt: TGTGCCAGCAGTCACTTCGGCCCCACAGATACGCAGTATTTT
v_gene: TRBV4-2; abundance: once; d_gene: -; j_gene: TRBJ2-5; CDR3aa: CASSPRQKETQYF; CDR3nt: TGTGCCAGCAGCCCCCGGCAGAAAGAGACCCAGTACTTC
v_gene: TRBV5-5; abundance: -; d_gene: -; j_gene: TRBJ2-1; CDR3aa: CASSLVSRYNEQFF; CDR3nt: TGTGCCAGCAGCTTGGTGTCTAGATACAATGAGCAGTTCTTC
v_gene: TRBV20-1; abundance: few; d_gene: TRBD1; j_gene: TRBJ2-1; CDR3aa: CSVLDRSSSYNEQFF; CDR3nt: TGCAGTGTTTTGGACAGGTCTAGCTCCTACAATGAGCAGTTCTTC
v_gene: TRBV7-2; abundance: many; d_gene: TRBD1; j_gene: TRBJ1-5; CDR3aa: CASSSTTGTNQPQHF; CDR3nt: TGTGCCAGCAGCTCGACGACAGGGACAAATCAGCCCCAGCATTTT
v_gene: TRBV27; abundance: many; d_gene: TRBD1; j_gene: TRBJ1-5; CDR3aa: CASSLRGDRGGNQPQHF; CDR3nt: TGTGCCAGCAGTTTAAGGGGGGACAGGGGAGGAAATCAGCCCCAGCATTTT
v_gene: TRBV7-8; abundance: -; d_gene: TRBD2; j_gene: TRBJ2-7; CDR3aa: CASSVLGGAYEQYF; CDR3nt: TGTGCCAGCAGCGTCCTGGGGGGGGCCTACGAGCAGTACTTC
v_gene: TRBV6-6; abundance: -; d_gene: -; j_gene: TRBJ1-1; CDR3aa: CASSYPPVDQNTEAFF; CDR3nt: TGTGCCAGCAGTTACCCCCCAGTAGACCAGAACACTGAAGCTTTCTTT